Listed here are 8 T cell receptor beta chains from one sample, sequenced in a study. Assay used: immunoSEQ multiplex PCR; TCRdb lists only in-frame clones, some missing. Here the sample spans under 65,000 clones, 93% being singletons. The sequencing input was PBMCs. The receptors were gathered from a man in his forties or fifties with rheumatoid arthritis.

Note on this clone: The same CDR3 is also encoded by other DNA sequences in this sample. Here the CDR3 reads CAWSPGGSYEQYF. CDR3 nucleotide sequence: TGTGCCTGGAGTCCAGGGGGCTCCTACGAGCAGTACTTC. This chain joins TRBV30 and TRBJ2-7; TRBD1 matches at 7 bases. The V gene end was trimmed by 2 bases and the J gene end by 0 bases; junction bases not matched to a gene: 1. Germline loops: CDR1 GTSNPN, CDR2 SVGIG (reference sequence). This CDR3 is 13 amino acids long.

V is TRBV6-5 and J is TRBJ1-1, with D perhaps TRBD1 (6 bases). Germline V gene lookup returns CDR1 MNHEY and CDR2 SVGAGI. Trimming took 11 bases from V and 7 from J, leaving 17 bases between them. This CDR3 is built from 12 residues. CDR3 region: CAATGPNSEAFF. Here the CDR3 DNA reads TGTGCCGCAACAGGGCCTAATAGTGAAGCTTTCTTT.

The chain recombines TRBV15 with TRBJ1-4; 7 bases map to TRBD1. V shed 0 bases and J 5 bases; nucleotides not matched to a gene: 3. The CDR3 extends over 15 amino acids. Germline loops: CDR1 LNHNV, CDR2 YYDKDF (reference sequence). Here the CDR3 reads CATSRDMGQNEKLFF. DNA for the CDR3: TGTGCCACCAGCAGAGATATGGGACAGAATGAAAAACTGTTTTTT.

This clone was seen a handful of times. This chain connects TRBV7-8 to TRBJ1-5; 9 bases match TRBD1. Per germline, CDR1 SGHVS and CDR2 FQNEAQ. V trimming: 5 bases; J trimming: 2 bases; junction bases outside the gene matches: 4. The length of the CDR3 is 15 residues. CDR3 in amino acids: CASSPQGAGNQPQHF. CDR3 sequence (DNA): TGTGCCAGCAGCCCACAGGGGGCAGGCAATCAGCCCCAGCATTTT.

The rearrangement uses TRBV19 and TRBJ1-1; 8 bases line up with TRBD1. Germline assignment: CDR1 LNHDA and CDR2 SQIVND (reference sequence). V lost 6 bases, J lost 1 base, and 4 bases stayed unmatched. This CDR3 is 14 amino acids long. The CDR3 nucleotides read TGTGCCAGTAGCGCCGACAGGGGGAACACTGAAGCTTTCTTT. Its translation is CASSADRGNTEAFF.

Only a few counts were recorded for this clone. The gene calls are TRBV7-3 and TRBJ2-1; D gene ambiguous. Germline values: CDR1 SGHTA, CDR2 FQGTGA. V lost 1 base to trimming and J lost 9 bases, with 13 bases between them. CDR3 length: 14 amino acids. The CDR3 coding sequence is TGTGCCAGCAGCTTAAAGGCCAGACCCAGTGAGCAGTTCTTC. This encodes CASSLKARPSEQFF.

This chain joins TRBV27 and TRBJ1-5; no clear D. Trimming left V 5 bases short and J 4 bases short, with 21 bases between. The CDR3 contains 17 residues. CDR1 and CDR2 (germline): MNHEY, SMNVEV (reference sequence). CDR3 protein: CASSALPTSAVNQPQHF. CDR3 in DNA: TGTGCCAGCAGTGCCCTCCCGACCAGCGCCGTAAATCAGCCCCAGCATTTT.

The rearrangement uses TRBV19 and TRBJ1-3; maybe TRBD1 (5 bases). Germline CDR1 is LNHDA and CDR2 is SQIVND (reference sequence). The V and J ends lost 8 bases and 2 bases respectively, with 13 bases between them. There are 14 residues in the CDR3. CDR3 residues: CASGERRAGNTIYF. The CDR3 nucleotides read TGTGCCAGTGGGGAGCGCAGGGCTGGAAACACCATATATTTT.